This T cell receptor beta chain was captured in a study of a mutant IDH1 vaccine in newly diagnosed glioma. General study results and limits: Of all patients, around 94% showed vaccine-induced immune responses.

Regarding this clone: The antigen is undetermined.

Using immunoSEQ multiplex PCR, the repertoire was profiled, and TCRdb retains in-frame clones only, with some absent. The repertoire holds about 33,000 clones, about 86% seen once, with approximately 24% in the top ten. This sample's time point: week 5, during vaccination. Each vaccine dose was 300 ug of mutant IDH1 20-mer peptide, with topical imiquimod. Donors harbored newly found WHO grade 3 or 4 IDH1-mutant, ATRX-lost astrocytomas. From germline, CDR1 is SGDLS and CDR2 YYNGEE. The CDR3 has 12 residues. Trimming removed 10 bases at V and 4 bases at J, with 15 bases between. This specimen was PBMCs, taken from a glioma patient whose treatment included an IDH1 peptide vaccine. The chain carries TRBV9 and TRBJ2-7; D is unresolved. The source of this sequence is a man aged 25 to 45 with glioma. CDR3 nucleotides: TGTGCCGAACGCCAGGTACCATACGAGCAGTACTTC. Protein product: CAERQVPYEQYF.